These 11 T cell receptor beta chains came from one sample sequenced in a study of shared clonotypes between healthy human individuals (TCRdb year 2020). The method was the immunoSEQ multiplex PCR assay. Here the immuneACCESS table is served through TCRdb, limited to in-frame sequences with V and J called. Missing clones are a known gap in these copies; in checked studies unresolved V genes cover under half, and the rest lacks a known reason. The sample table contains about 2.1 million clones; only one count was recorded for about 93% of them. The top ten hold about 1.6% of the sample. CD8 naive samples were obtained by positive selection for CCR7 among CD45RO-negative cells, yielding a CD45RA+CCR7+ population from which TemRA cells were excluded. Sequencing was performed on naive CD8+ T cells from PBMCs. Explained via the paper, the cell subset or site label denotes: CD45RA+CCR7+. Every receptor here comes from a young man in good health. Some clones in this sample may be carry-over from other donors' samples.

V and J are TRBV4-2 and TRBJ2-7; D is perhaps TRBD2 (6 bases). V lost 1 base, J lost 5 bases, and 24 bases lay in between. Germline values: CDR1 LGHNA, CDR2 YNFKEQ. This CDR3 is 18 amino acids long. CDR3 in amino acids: CASSQVGGSGRTWDEQYF. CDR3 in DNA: TGTGCCAGCAGCCAAGTCGGAGGGAGCGGCCGGACTTGGGACGAGCAGTACTTC.

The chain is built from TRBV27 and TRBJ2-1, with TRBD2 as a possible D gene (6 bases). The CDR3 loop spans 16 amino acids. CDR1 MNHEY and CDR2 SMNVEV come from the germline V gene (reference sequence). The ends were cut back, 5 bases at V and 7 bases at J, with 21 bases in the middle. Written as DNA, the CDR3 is TGTGCCAGCAGTCAAATCCTAGCGCGAGGGCCGAATGAGCAGTTCTTC. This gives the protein CASSQILARGPNEQFF.

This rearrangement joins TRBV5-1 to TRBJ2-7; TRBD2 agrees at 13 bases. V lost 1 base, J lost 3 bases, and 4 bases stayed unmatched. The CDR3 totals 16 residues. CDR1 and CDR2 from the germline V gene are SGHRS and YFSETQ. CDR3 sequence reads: CASSLSGLAGHYEQYF. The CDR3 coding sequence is TGCGCCAGCAGCTTGTCGGGACTAGCGGGACACTACGAGCAGTACTTC.

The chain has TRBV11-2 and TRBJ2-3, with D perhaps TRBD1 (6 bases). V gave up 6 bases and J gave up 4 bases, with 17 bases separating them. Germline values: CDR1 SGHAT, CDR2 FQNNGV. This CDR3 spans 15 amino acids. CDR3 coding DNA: TGTGCCAGCAGGGCCCGTCAGGGGAAGCCAGATACGCAGTATTTT. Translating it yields CASRARQGKPDTQYF.

For the CDR3, the DNA is TGTGCCAGCAGCGTAGGGGCAGGGACTAATGAAAAACTGTTTTTT. Translated, it gives CASSVGAGTNEKLFF. This chain joins TRBV9 and TRBJ1-4, with D perhaps matching TRBD1 (5 bases). V was pared by 0 bases and J by 2 bases, with 8 bases between. This CDR3 region has 15 residues. Germline V gene sequence: CDR1 SGDLS, CDR2 YYNGEE.

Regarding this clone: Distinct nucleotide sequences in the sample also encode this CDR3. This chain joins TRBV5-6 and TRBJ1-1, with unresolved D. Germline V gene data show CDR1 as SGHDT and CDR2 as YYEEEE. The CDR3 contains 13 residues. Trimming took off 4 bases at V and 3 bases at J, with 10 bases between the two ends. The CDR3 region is CASSLAGYTEAFF. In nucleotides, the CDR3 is TGTGCCAGCAGCCTGGCCGGCTACACTGAAGCTTTCTTT.

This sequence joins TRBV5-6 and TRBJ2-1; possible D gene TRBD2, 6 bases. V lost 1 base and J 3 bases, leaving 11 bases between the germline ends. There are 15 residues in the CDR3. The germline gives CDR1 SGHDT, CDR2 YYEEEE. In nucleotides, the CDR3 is TGTGCCAGCAGCTTGTCAAGGAGGGACTACAATGAGCAGTTCTTC. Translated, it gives CASSLSRRDYNEQFF.

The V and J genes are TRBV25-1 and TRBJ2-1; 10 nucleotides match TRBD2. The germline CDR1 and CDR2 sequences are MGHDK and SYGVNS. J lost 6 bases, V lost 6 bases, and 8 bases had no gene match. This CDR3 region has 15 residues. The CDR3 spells CASSLGLAASNEQFF. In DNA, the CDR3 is TGTGCCAGCAGCCTCGGACTAGCGGCAAGCAATGAGCAGTTCTTC.

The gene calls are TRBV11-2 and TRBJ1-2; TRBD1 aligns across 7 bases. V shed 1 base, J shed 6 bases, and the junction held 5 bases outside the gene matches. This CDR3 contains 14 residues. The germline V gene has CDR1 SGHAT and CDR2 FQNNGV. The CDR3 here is CASSLGSDRDGYTF. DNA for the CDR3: TGTGCCAGCAGCTTAGGGAGTGACAGGGATGGCTACACCTTC.

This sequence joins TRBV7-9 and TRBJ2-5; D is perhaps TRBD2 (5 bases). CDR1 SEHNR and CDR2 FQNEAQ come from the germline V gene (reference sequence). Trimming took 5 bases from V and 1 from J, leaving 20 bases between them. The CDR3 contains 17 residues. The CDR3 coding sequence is TGTGCCAGCAGCCATTTACATCCCAGCGGACGCCAAGAGACCCAGTACTTC. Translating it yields CASSHLHPSGRQETQYF.

This CDR3 reads CASGRNTGELFF. The CDR3 DNA sequence: TGTGCCAGCGGACGAAACACCGGGGAGCTGTTTTTT. The chain joins TRBV28 to TRBJ2-2; D gene uncertain. The V gene's germline CDR1 is MDHEN and CDR2 SYDVKM. Trimming pared 8 bases from V and 2 bases from J, leaving 6 bases between. This CDR3 region has 12 residues.